These T cell receptor beta chains were read from a single sample in a study of cytomegalovirus exposure and HLA in healthy donors. Libraries were prepared by immunoSEQ multiplex PCR; TCRdb keeps only in-frame clonotypes and omits some of them. The sample totals some 46,000 clones. The material sequenced was PBMCs. These receptor sequences come from a male donor in good health and CMV-seronegative. Each CDR3 is given with its conserved first and last residue. The D gene is left open where the match is weak.

TRBJ2-7	15	TRBD1	TRBV7-9	CASSSTGGLSDEQYF	TGTGCCAGCAGCTCGACAGGGGGTCTTTCCGACGAGCAGTACTTC
TRBJ1-1	14	TRBD1	TRBV5-1	CASSPGQMNTEAFF	TGCGCCAGCAGCCCGGGACAGATGAACACTGAAGCTTTCTTT
TRBJ1-2	16	TRBD1	TRBV5-1	CASSLGDRGLDYGYTF	TGCGCCAGCAGCTTGGGGGACAGGGGGTTGGACTATGGCTACACCTTC
TRBJ1-2	15	TRBD1	TRBV7-9	CASSRRQGIGYGYTF	TGTGCCAGCAGCCGAAGACAGGGGATCGGCTATGGCTACACCTTC
TRBJ2-1	15	.	TRBV5-8	CASSFSRSGINEQFF	TGTGCCAGCAGCTTTTCGCGGAGTGGAATCAATGAGCAGTTCTTC
TRBJ1-5	14	.	TRBV7-2	CASSFPRRGQPQHF	TGTGCCAGCAGCTTCCCTCGGAGGGGTCAGCCCCAGCATTTT
TRBJ1-2	15	TRBD1	TRBV5-1	CASSLVGQGANGYTF	TGCGCCAGCAGCTTGGTGGGTCAGGGGGCTAATGGCTACACCTTC
TRBJ1-2	14	TRBD1	TRBV6-5	CASSYSGTGNGYTF	TGTGCCAGCAGTTACTCGGGGACAGGGAACGGCTACACCTTC
TRBJ1-1	14	.	TRBV5-1	CASSLQGAFTEAFF	TGCGCCAGCAGCTTGCAAGGGGCATTCACTGAAGCTTTCTTT
TRBJ1-2	14	.	TRBV6-1	CASKLTGGSSGYTF	TGTGCCAGCAAACTGACAGGCGGAAGTAGTGGCTACACCTTC
TRBJ2-3	14	.	TRBV11-2	CASSLGLAEDTQYF	TGTGCCAGCAGCTTAGGGCTAGCAGAAGATACGCAGTATTTT
TRBJ2-7	16	TRBD1	TRBV7-9	CASSSPRDRGLYEQYF	TGTGCCAGCAGCTCGCCCCGGGACAGGGGACTCTACGAGCAGTACTTC
TRBJ2-7	13	TRBD1	TRBV18	CASSPAQGNEQYF	TGTGCCAGCTCACCGGCACAGGGGAACGAGCAGTACTTC
TRBJ2-7	15	TRBD1	TRBV6-5	CASSRDSSLRDEQYF	TGTGCCAGCAGCCGGGACAGTTCCCTAAGGGACGAGCAGTACTTC
TRBJ2-7	13	.	TRBV28	CASSLGTDYEQYF	TGTGCCAGCAGTTTGGGGACTGACTACGAGCAGTACTTC
TRBJ2-7	12	.	TRBV5-4	CASSFLGGEQYF	TGTGCCAGCAGCTTTTTGGGGGGCGAGCAGTACTTC